This T cell receptor (beta chain) was sequenced for a study of blood T cell repertoires in COVID-19. Study summary: Acute and convalescent COVID-19 samples came from the United States, Italy and Spain. PBMCs, B-cell-depleted T cells, or T cells provided the cDNA or gDNA that made up the material.

Produced via immunoSEQ multiplex PCR; TCRdb's table is partial and in-frame only. Of roughly 160,000 clones listed, around 85% are singletons. Trimming stripped 4 bases from V and 14 bases from J, with 19 bases between. The germline gives CDR1 SGDLS, CDR2 YYNGEE. This CDR3 contains 14 residues. Seattle patient enrollment occurred during active infection, with longitudinal follow-up thereafter. This sequence was found in a man older than 75 with COVID-19, enrolled during active disease. Sequencing was carried out using peripheral blood. V gene TRBV9 combines with J gene TRBJ1-6; D possibly corresponds to TRBD1 (6 bases). The CDR3 protein is CASSLGQVGESLHF. DNA of the CDR3: TGTGCCAGCAGCCTGGGACAAGTCGGGGAGTCCCTCCACTTT.